These T cell receptor beta chains were read from a single sample in a study of CD8 T cells in Susac syndrome. TCRdb reanalysed the immunoSEQ multiplex PCR reads using MiXCR and keeps one entry per CDR3 protein. The sample has some 170,000 distinct CDR3 sequences, approximately 94% seen once. Material for sequencing was CD4+ T cells from PBMCs. All receptors come from a human donor with multiple sclerosis. Each CDR3 is given with its conserved first and last residue. The D gene is left open where the match is weak. Clone size is given for some rows only: seen once, a few or many times, or a class if the clone is expanded.

TRBJ1-3 TRBV3-1 NA NA 15 CASSQATLRRNTIYF TGTGCCAGCAGCCAAGCAACCCTTCGGAGAAACACCATATATTTT
TRBJ2-7 TRBV30 NA TRBD2 12 CACSPGTIAQYF TGTGCCTGCAGCCCCGGGACTATCGCGCAGTACTTC
TRBJ1-2 TRBV5-6 NA NA 14 CASSYSWANYGYTF TGTGCCAGCAGCTACTCTTGGGCTAACTATGGCTACACCTTC
TRBJ2-6 TRBV5-4 NA NA 15 CASSLRMSGANVLIF TGTGCCAGCAGCTTGAGAATGTCTGGGGCCAACGTCCTGATTTTC
TRBJ1-1 TRBV30 NA NA 13 CAWGEKAGTEAFF TGTGCCTGGGGGGAGAAGGCCGGGACTGAAGCTTTCTTT
TRBJ2-1 TRBV30 NA NA 10 CAWSVREQFF TGTGCCTGGAGTGTACGAGAGCAGTTCTTC
TRBJ2-1 TRBV7-9 few NA 15 CASSHTGSSYNEQFF TGTGCCAGCAGCCATACAGGGAGCTCCTACAATGAGCAGTTCTTC
TRBJ1-5 TRBV24-1 NA NA 13 CATQKAGSQPQHF TGTGCCACCCAGAAGGCAGGCAGTCAGCCCCAGCATTTT
TRBJ2-6 TRBV28 NA NA 13 CASTGTGANVLTF TGTGCCAGTACAGGGACTGGGGCCAACGTCCTGACTTTC
TRBJ1-1 TRBV5-1 NA NA 15 CASSRTGTMNTEAFF TGCGCCAGCAGCCGGACCGGGACGATGAACACTGAAGCTTTCTTT
TRBJ1-2 TRBV28 NA TRBD1 14 CASTPADRDDGYTF TGTGCCAGCACCCCGGCCGACAGGGACGACGGCTACACCTTC
TRBJ2-2 TRBV12-3/TRBV12-4 NA TRBD1 14 CASSTGQGTGELFF TGTGCCAGCAGTACGGGACAGGGTACCGGGGAGCTGTTTTTT
TRBJ2-5 TRBV15 NA TRBD2 14 CATSRSLNGREQYF TGTGCCACCAGCAGGAGCTTGAACGGGCGGGAGCAGTACTTC
TRBJ2-7 TRBV25-1 NA NA 14 CASSESGHDYEQYF TGTGCCAGCAGTGAATCGGGTCACGATTACGAGCAGTACTTC
TRBJ2-2 TRBV5-6 NA NA 12 CASSSGFGELFF TGTGCCAGCAGCTCGGGGTTCGGGGAGCTGTTTTTT
TRBJ2-7 TRBV7-2 NA NA 14 CASSLAWGAYEQYF TGTGCCAGCAGCTTAGCGTGGGGGGCCTACGAGCAGTACTTC
TRBJ2-7 TRBV4-1 NA TRBD1 16 CASSQVLTGGTYEQYF TGCGCCAGCAGCCAAGTCTTGACAGGGGGGACCTACGAGCAGTACTTC
TRBJ1-2 TRBV28 NA NA 17 CASSLSPLPSGGYGYTF TGTGCCAGCAGTTTATCCCCTTTACCATCGGGGGGCTATGGCTACACCTTC
TRBJ2-1 TRBV12-3/TRBV12-4 NA NA 14 CASSSSSGYNEQFF TGTGCCAGCAGTTCCTCCTCTGGGTACAATGAGCAGTTCTTC
TRBJ1-5 TRBV20-1 NA NA 15 CSARDPTGANQPQHF TGCAGTGCTAGAGATCCGACGGGGGCCAATCAGCCCCAGCATTTT
TRBJ2-3 TRBV7-2 NA TRBD2 16 CASSSGLAGGLDTQYF TGTGCCAGCAGCTCCGGACTAGCGGGAGGTTTAGATACGCAGTATTTT
TRBJ2-2 TRBV5-4 once NA 17 CASSLPSSGGLTGELFF TGTGCCAGCAGCTTACCCAGTTCGGGCGGACTCACCGGGGAGCTGTTTTTT
TRBJ2-5 TRBV7-2 NA TRBD2 17 CASSLGTRWEGQETQYF TGTGCCAGCAGCCTAGGGACTAGATGGGAGGGCCAAGAGACCCAGTACTTC
TRBJ1-3 TRBV30 once NA 12 CAWSVLGNTIYF TGTGCCTGGAGTGTATTGGGAAACACCATATATTTT
TRBJ1-1 TRBV3-1 NA NA 14 CASSLLGRDTEAFF TGTGCCAGCAGCCTTCTTGGACGAGACACTGAAGCTTTCTTT
TRBJ1-1 TRBV29-1 NA NA 11 CSVGRPTEAFF TGCAGCGTAGGACGGCCCACTGAAGCTTTCTTT
TRBJ1-5 TRBV24-1 NA TRBD1 13 CATRDRENQPQHF TGTGCCACCAGGGACAGGGAAAATCAGCCCCAGCATTTT
TRBJ2-2 TRBV6-6 NA TRBD1 14 CASSYQGADGELFF TGTGCCAGCAGTTATCAGGGGGCGGACGGGGAGCTGTTTTTT
TRBJ2-1 TRBV11-1 NA TRBD1 14 CASSLTGGPDEQFF TGTGCCAGCAGCCTCACAGGGGGCCCGGATGAGCAGTTCTTC
TRBJ2-5 TRBV20-1 NA NA 11 CSAFIGETQYF TGCAGTGCCTTCATAGGGGAGACCCAGTACTTC
TRBJ2-3 TRBV11-2 NA TRBD1 15 CASSSWTGGTDTQYF TGTGCCAGCAGCTCATGGACAGGGGGAACAGATACGCAGTATTTT
TRBJ2-7 TRBV11-2 NA TRBD1 15 CASTIDSDRSYEQYF TGTGCCAGCACCATAGATTCGGACAGGTCCTACGAGCAGTACTTC
TRBJ1-2 TRBV6-5 NA NA 15 CASRQGQGVAYGYTF TGTGCCAGCAGGCAGGGGCAAGGGGTGGCGTATGGCTACACCTTC
TRBJ1-3 TRBV19 NA NA 14 CASSISQTGNTIYF TGTGCCAGTAGTATCTCACAGACTGGAAACACCATATATTTT
TRBJ2-3 TRBV11-1 once TRBD1 16 CASSLDGTGYTDTQYF TGTGCCAGCAGCTTAGATGGGACAGGATACACAGATACGCAGTATTTT
TRBJ2-2 TRBV3-1 NA TRBD2 15 CASSLAGKNTGELFF TGTGCCAGCAGTCTAGCGGGAAAAAACACCGGGGAGCTGTTTTTT
TRBJ2-5 TRBV27 once TRBD2 14 CASSSPGGTETQYF TGTGCCAGCAGTTCTCCGGGAGGAACAGAGACCCAGTACTTC
TRBJ2-7 TRBV20-1 NA TRBD1 12 CSASQQGYEQYF TGCAGTGCTAGTCAACAGGGGTACGAGCAGTACTTC
TRBJ2-5 TRBV20-1 NA TRBD1 15 CSAGRGGTGGETQYF TGCAGTGCTGGTAGAGGAGGGACAGGGGGAGAGACCCAGTACTTC
TRBJ1-4 TRBV5-1 once TRBD1 19 CASSSAPTGGPSTNEKLFF TGCGCCAGCAGCTCGGCCCCGACAGGGGGCCCTTCAACTAATGAAAAACTGTTTTTT
TRBJ2-7 TRBV12-3/TRBV12-4 NA NA 12 CASTNRFWEQYF TGTGCCAGCACGAACCGTTTTTGGGAGCAGTACTTC
TRBJ1-1 TRBV7-8 once NA 13 CASSLEGELGAFF TGTGCCAGCAGCTTAGAAGGAGAACTCGGGGCTTTCTTT
TRBJ2-1 TRBV20-1 NA TRBD2 15 CSASSGRGPYNEQFF TGCAGTGCTAGTAGCGGGAGGGGGCCCTACAATGAGCAGTTCTTC
TRBJ1-2 TRBV23-1 NA NA 16 CASSHPLTPTTYGYTF TGCGCCAGCAGTCACCCTCTAACCCCTACTACCTATGGCTACACCTTC
TRBJ1-2 TRBV29-1 NA TRBD1 13 CSVEDAGGYGYTF TGCAGCGTTGAAGATGCAGGGGGCTATGGCTACACCTTC
TRBJ2-3 TRBV20-1 NA NA 13 CSARHISTDTQYF TGCAGTGCTAGACACATTAGCACAGATACGCAGTATTTT
TRBJ2-2 TRBV7-9 NA TRBD2 15 CASRLAGASTGELFF TGTGCCAGCAGACTAGCGGGAGCGAGCACCGGGGAGCTGTTTTTT
TRBJ1-2 TRBV7-3 NA NA 13 CASSPGWTGGYTF TGTGCCAGCAGTCCCGGATGGACCGGGGGCTACACCTTC
TRBJ1-1 TRBV30 NA NA 10 CAWSQTEAFF TGTGCCTGGAGTCAAACTGAAGCTTTCTTT
TRBJ1-1 TRBV28 NA NA 12 CASRAQGTEAFF TGTGCCAGCAGGGCCCAGGGGACTGAAGCTTTCTTT
TRBJ1-1 TRBV20-1 NA NA 13 CSAREEVLREAFF TGCAGTGCTAGAGAGGAAGTTCTCAGGGAAGCTTTCTTT
TRBJ2-5 TRBV12-3/TRBV12-4 NA NA 13 CASREGGRETQYF TGTGCCAGCCGTGAGGGGGGCAGGGAGACCCAGTACTTC
TRBJ2-7 TRBV9 NA NA 14 CASSPRQDSYEQYF TGTGCCAGCAGCCCGCGACAGGATAGCTACGAGCAGTACTTC